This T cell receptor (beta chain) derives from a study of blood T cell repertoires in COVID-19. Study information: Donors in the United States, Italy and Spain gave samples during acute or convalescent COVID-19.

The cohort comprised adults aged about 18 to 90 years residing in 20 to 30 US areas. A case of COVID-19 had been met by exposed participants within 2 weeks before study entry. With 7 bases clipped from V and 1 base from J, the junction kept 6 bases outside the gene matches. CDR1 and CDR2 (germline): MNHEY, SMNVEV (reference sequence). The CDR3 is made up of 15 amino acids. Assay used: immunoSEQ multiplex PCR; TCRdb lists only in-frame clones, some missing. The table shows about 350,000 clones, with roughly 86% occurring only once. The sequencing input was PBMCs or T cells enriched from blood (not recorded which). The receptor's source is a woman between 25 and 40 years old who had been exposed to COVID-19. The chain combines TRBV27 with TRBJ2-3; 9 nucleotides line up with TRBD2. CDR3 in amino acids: CASTKGGRGTDTQYF. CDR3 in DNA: TGTGCCAGCACTAAGGGCGGGAGGGGCACAGATACGCAGTATTTT.